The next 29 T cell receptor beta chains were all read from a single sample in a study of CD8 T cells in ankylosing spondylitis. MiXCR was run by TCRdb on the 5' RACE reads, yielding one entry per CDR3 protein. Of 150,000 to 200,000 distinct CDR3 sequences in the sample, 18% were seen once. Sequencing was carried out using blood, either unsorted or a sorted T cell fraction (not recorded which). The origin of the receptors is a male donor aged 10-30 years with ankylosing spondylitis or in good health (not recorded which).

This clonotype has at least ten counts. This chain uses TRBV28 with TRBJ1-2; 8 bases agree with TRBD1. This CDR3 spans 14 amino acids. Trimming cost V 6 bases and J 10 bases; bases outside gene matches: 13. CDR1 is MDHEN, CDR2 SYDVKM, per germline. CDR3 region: CASSDQGALPDYTF. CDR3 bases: TGTGCCAGCAGCGACCAGGGGGCCCTCCCCGACTACACCTTC.

Here the CDR3 reads CATSRPNSYNEQFF. For the CDR3, the DNA is TGTGCCACCAGCAGACCCAACTCCTACAATGAGCAGTTCTTC. The chain recombines TRBV15 with TRBJ2-1; the D is unclear. The CDR3 spans 14 residues. V shed 2 bases and J shed 0 bases, with 5 bases lying between them. Germline V gene lookup returns CDR1 LNHNV and CDR2 YYDKDF (reference sequence).

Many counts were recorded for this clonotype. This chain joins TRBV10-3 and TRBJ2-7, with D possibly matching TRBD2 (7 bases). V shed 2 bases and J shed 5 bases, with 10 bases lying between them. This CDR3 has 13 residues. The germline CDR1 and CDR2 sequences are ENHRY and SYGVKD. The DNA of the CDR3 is TGTGCCATCAGTGAGACAGGGAGGGACGAGCAGTACGTC. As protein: CAISETGRDEQYV.

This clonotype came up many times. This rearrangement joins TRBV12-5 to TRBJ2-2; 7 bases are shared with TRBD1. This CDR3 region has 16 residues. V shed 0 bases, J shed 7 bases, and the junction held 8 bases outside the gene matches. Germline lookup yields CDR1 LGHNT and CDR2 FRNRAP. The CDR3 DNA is TGTGCTAGTGGTTTGGTTGTCGACAGGGTTGGCGGGGAGCTGTTTTTT. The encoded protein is CASGLVVDRVGGELFF.

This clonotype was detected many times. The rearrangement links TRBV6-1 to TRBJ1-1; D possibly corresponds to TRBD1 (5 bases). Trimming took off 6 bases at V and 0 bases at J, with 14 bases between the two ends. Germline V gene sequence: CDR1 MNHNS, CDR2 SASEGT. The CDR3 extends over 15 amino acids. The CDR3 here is CASRTGPHMNTEAFF. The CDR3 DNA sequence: TGTGCCAGCAGGACGGGGCCCCACATGAACACTGAAGCTTTCTTT.

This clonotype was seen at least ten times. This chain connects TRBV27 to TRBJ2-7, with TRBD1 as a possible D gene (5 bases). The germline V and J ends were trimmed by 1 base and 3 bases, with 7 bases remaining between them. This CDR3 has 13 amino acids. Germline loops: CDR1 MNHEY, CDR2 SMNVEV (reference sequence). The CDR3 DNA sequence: TGTGCCAGCAGTTTATTAACAGGCTACGAGCAGTACTTC. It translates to CASSLLTGYEQYF.

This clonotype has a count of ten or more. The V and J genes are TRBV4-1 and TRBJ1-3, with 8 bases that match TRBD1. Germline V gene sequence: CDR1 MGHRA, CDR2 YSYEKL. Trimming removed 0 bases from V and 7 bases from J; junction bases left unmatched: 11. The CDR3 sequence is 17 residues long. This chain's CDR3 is CASSQDGQGGLGNTIYF. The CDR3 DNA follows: TGCGCCAGCAGCCAAGACGGACAGGGAGGCTTAGGTAACACCATATATTTT.

Here the CDR3 DNA reads TGTGCCAGCAGTTACACGACTAGGGAGGAGACCCAGTACTTC. Translating it yields CASSYTTREETQYF. The genes are TRBV6-5 and TRBJ2-5, with D tentatively TRBD2 (6 bases). Between the trimmed V and J ends, which lost 2 bases and 5 bases, there was a span of 12 bases. CDR1 and CDR2 (germline): MNHEY, SVGAGI. The CDR3 loop spans 14 amino acids.

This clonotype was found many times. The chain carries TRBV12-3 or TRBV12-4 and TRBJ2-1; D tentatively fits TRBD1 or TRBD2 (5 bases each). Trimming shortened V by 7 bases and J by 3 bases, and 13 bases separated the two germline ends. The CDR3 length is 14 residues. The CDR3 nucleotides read TGTGCCAGCACGGGGCAAGGCGGCTACAATGAGCAGTTCTTC. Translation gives CASTGQGGYNEQFF.

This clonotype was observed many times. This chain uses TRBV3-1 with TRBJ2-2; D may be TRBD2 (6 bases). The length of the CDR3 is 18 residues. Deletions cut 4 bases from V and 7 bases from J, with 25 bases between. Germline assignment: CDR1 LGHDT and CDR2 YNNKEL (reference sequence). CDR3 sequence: CASSPNPRGVSKGGELFF. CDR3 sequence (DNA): TGTGCCAGCAGCCCCAACCCCCGCGGGGTTTCGAAGGGCGGGGAGCTGTTTTTT.

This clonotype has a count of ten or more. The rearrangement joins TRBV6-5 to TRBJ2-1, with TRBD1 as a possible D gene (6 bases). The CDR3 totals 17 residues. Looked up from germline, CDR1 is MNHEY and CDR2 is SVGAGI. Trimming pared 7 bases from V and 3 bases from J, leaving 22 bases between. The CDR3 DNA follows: TGTGCCAGCACAGGTCCAGCGGTAGGGGGAGACTACAATGAGCAGTTCTTC. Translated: CASTGPAVGGDYNEQFF.

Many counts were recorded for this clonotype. The CDR3 is CASSIDRATPLHF. The CDR3, as DNA: TGTGCCAGCAGTATTGACAGGGCCACACCCCTCCACTTT. This chain links TRBV6-5 with TRBJ1-6; 7 bases fit TRBD1. The CDR3 spans 13 residues. Germline lookup yields CDR1 MNHEY and CDR2 SVGAGI. J lost 11 bases, V lost 5 bases, and 6 bases had no gene match.

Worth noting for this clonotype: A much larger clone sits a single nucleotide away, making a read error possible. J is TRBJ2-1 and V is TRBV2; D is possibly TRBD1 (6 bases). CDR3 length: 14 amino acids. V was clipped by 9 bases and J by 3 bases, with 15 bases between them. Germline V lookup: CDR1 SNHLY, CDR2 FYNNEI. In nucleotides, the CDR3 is TGTGCCAGTCCTGGACAGTTGATCTACAATGAGCAGTTCTTC. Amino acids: CASPGQLIYNEQFF.

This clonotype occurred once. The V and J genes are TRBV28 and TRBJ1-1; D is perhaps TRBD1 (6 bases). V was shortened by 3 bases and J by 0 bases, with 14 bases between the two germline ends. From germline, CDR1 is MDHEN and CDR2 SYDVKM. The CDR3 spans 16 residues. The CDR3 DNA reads TGTGCCAGCAGTTTGCCCGGACAGACCTTGAACACTGAAGCTTTCTTT. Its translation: CASSLPGQTLNTEAFF.

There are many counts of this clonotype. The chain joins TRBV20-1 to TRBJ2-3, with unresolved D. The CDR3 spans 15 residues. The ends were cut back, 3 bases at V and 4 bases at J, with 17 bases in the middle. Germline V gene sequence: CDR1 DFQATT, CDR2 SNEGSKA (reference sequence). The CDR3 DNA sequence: TGCAGTGCTAGTTCCGTAGGGAAATATTCAGATACGCAGTATTTT. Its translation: CSASSVGKYSDTQYF.

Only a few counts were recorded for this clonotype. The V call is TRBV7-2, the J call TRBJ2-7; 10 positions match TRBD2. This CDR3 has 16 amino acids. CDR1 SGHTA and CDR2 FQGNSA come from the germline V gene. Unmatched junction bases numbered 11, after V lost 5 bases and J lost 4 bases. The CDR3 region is CASSPQGLAGVYEQYF. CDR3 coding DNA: TGTGCCAGCAGCCCACAGGGTCTAGCGGGAGTTTACGAGCAGTACTTC.

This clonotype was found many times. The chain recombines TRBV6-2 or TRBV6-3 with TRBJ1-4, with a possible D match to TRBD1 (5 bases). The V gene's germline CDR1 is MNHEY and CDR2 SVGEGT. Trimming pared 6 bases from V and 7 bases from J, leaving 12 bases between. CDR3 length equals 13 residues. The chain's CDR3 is CASSPGTVEKLFF. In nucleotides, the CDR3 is TGTGCCAGCAGCCCCGGGACGGTTGAAAAACTGTTTTTT.

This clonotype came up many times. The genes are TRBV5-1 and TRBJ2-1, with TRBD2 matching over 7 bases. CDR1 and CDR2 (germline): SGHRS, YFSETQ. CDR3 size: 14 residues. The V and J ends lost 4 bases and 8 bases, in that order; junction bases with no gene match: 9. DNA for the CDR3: TGCGCCAGCAGCGTCGCGGCGGGAGCCCATGAGCAGTTCTTC. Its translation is CASSVAAGAHEQFF.

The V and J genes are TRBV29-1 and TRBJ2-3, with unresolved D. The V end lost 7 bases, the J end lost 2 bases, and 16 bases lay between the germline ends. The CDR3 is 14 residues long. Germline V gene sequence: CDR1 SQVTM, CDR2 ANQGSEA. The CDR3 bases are TGCAGCGCGGGTTCCAGACCGTCCACAGATACGCAGTATTTT. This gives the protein CSAGSRPSTDTQYF.

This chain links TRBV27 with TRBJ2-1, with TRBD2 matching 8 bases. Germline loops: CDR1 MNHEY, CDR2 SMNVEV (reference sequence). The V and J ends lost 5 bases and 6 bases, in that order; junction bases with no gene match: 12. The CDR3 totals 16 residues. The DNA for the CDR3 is TGTGCCAGCAGTCTCCCCGGGGGCCTAGCGGGCAATGAGCAGTTCTTC. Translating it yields CASSLPGGLAGNEQFF.

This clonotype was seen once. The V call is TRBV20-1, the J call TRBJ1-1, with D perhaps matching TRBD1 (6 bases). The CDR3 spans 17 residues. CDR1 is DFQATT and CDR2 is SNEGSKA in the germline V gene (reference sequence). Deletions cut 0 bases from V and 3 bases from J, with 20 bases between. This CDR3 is CSARDLGTSLWDTEAFF. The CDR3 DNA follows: TGCAGTGCTAGAGATCTGGGGACATCCCTCTGGGACACTGAAGCTTTCTTT.

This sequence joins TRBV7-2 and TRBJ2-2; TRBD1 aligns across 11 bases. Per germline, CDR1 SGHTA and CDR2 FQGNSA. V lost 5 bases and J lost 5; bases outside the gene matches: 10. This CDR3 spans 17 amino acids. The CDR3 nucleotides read TGTGCCAGCAGCGTGGACAGGGGGCGCATTTTTACCGGGGAGCTGTTTTTT. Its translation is CASSVDRGRIFTGELFF.

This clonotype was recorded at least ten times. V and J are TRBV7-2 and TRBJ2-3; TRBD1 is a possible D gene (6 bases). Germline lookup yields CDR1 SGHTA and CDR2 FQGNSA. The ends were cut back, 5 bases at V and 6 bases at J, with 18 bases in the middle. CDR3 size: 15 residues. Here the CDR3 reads CASSRQALVGDTQYF. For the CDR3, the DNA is TGTGCCAGCAGCAGACAGGCCCTAGTGGGGGATACGCAGTATTTT. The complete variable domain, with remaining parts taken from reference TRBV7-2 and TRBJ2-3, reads GAGVSQSPSNKVTEKGKDVELRCDPISGHTALYWYRQSLGQGLEFLIYFQGNSAPDKSGLPSDRFSAERTGGSVSTLTIQRTQQEDSAVYLCASSRQALVGDTQYFGPGTRLTVL.

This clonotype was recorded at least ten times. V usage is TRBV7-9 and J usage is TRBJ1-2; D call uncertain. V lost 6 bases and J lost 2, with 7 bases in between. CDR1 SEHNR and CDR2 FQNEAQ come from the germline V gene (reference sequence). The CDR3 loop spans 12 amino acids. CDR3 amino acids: CASRAGNYGYTF. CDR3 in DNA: TGTGCCAGCAGGGCCGGGAACTATGGCTACACCTTC. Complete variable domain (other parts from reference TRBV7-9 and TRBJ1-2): DTGVSQNPRHKITKRGQNVTFRCDPISEHNRLYWYRQTLGQGPEFLTYFQNEAQLEKSRLLSDRFSAERPKGSFSTLEIQRTEQGDSAMYLCASRAGNYGYTFGSGTRLTVV.

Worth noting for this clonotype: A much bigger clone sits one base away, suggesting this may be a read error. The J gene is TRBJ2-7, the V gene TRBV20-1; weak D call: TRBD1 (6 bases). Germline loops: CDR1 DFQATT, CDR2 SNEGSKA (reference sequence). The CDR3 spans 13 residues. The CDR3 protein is CSARERGFYDQYF. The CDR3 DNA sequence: TGCAGTGCTAGAGAGAGGGGGTTTTACGATCAGTACTTC.

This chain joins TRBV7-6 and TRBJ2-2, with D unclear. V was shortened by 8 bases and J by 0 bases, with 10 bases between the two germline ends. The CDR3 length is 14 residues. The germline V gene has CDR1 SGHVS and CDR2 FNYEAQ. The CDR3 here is CASSSLTNTGELFF. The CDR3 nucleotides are TGTGCCAGCTCCTCGCTTACGAACACCGGGGAGCTGTTTTTT.

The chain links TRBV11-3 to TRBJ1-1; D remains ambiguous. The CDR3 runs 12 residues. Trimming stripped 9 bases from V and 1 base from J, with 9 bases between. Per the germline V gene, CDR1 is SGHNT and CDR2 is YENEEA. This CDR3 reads CASSGTNTEAFF. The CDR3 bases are TGTGCCAGTAGTGGCACGAACACTGAAGCTTTCTTT.

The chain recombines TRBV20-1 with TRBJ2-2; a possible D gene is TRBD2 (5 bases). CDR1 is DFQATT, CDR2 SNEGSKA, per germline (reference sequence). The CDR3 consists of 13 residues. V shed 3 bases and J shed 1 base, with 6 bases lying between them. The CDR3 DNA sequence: TGCAGTGCTAGCGGAGGGAACACCGGGGAGCTGTTTTTT. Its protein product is CSASGGNTGELFF.

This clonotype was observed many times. The CDR3 region has the DNA TGCGCCAGCAGCTTGCCCGGGACAGGGGGCTACACCTTC. It translates to CASSLPGTGGYTF. The rearrangement joins TRBV5-1 to TRBJ1-2; 9 bases line up with TRBD1. The germline V gene has CDR1 SGHRS and CDR2 YFSETQ. The CDR3 is 13 residues long. After removal of 1 base from V and 8 bases from J, the junction contained 3 bases not matched to a gene. Supplemented by reference TRBV5-1 and TRBJ1-2, the full variable domain reads KAGVTQTPRYLIKTRGQQVTLSCSPISGHRSVSWYQQTPGQGLQFLFEYFSETQRNKGNFPGRFSGRQFSNSRSEMNVSTLELGDSALYLCASSLPGTGGYTFGSGTRLTVV.